This T cell receptor beta chain was sequenced during a study of T cells in Graves' hyperthyroidism and ophthalmopathy. This clonotype was seen many times. Its antigen is still unknown. With V trimmed by 5 bases and J by 3 bases, 4 bases remained unmatched. Germline loops: CDR1 DFQATT, CDR2 SNEGSKA (reference sequence). The CDR3 totals 14 residues. Researchers amplified the TCR beta CDR3 regions from RNA transcripts. The HTBI set primed first-round TCR CDR3 RT-PCR. In TCRdb, the multiplex PCR reads were re-called with MiXCR into one record per CDR3 protein. The sample lists fewer than 800,000 distinct CDR3 sequences, roughly 15% occurring once. Findings of the study overall: Most thyroid clonotypes expanded above 0.001 appeared in blood too.

This clonotype was sampled from a young man with Graves' hyperthyroidism. The chain carries TRBV20-1 and TRBJ2-1, with 10 nucleotides matching TRBD2. The sequenced material came from blood. This CDR3 reads CSALSGRDYNEQFF. The CDR3 DNA reads TGCAGTGCTTTGAGCGGGAGGGACTACAATGAGCAGTTCTTC.